The 21 T cell receptor beta chains in this list originate from one sample, sequenced in a study of blood T cells in healthy people across ages. Next came a second PCR, run for about 6 to 12 cycles, which used a sample-barcoded 5' primer along with a J-beta primer mix. TCRdb reprocessed the 5' RACE reads via MiXCR and lists one record per CDR3 protein. This sample carries 700,000 to 950,000 distinct CDR3 sequences, roughly 64% of them seen once, and the ten largest clones take roughly 22%. The sample consisted of blood. The receptors were sampled from a man aged 30 to 45 in good health.

The V gene is TRBV20-1, the J gene TRBJ2-7, with a weak D call TRBD2 (6 bases). The ends were cut back, 3 bases at V and 5 bases at J, with 11 bases in the middle. Germline V lookup: CDR1 DFQATT, CDR2 SNEGSKA (reference sequence). The CDR3 totals 12 residues. CDR3 residues: CSASGGVDEQYF. In DNA form, the CDR3 reads TGCAGTGCTAGCGGGGGTGTCGACGAGCAGTACTTC.

The gene calls are TRBV3-1 and TRBJ1-1; tentative D call: TRBD1 (5 bases). V was pared by 4 bases and J by 4 bases, with 13 bases between. The CDR3 is 14 amino acids. Germline V lookup: CDR1 LGHDT, CDR2 YNNKEL (reference sequence). This CDR3 reads CASSPSAGGTEAFF. As DNA, the CDR3 is TGTGCCAGCAGCCCATCAGCCGGGGGCACTGAAGCTTTCTTT.

This chain connects TRBV28 to TRBJ2-1; 8 bases map to TRBD1. This CDR3 is 14 amino acids long. Germline CDR1 reads MDHEN; CDR2 reads SYDVKM. V lost 9 bases, J lost 1 base, and 5 bases stayed unmatched. CDR3 DNA: TGTGCCAGTAGAACAGGGGGGTCCTACAATGAGCAGTTCTTC. It encodes CASRTGGSYNEQFF.

V and J are TRBV3-1 and TRBJ1-6; D call uncertain. Per germline, CDR1 LGHDT and CDR2 YNNKEL (reference sequence). Trimming took 3 bases from V and 10 from J, leaving 16 bases between them. This CDR3 spans 15 amino acids. Here the CDR3 DNA reads TGTGCCAGCAGCCACCTACAAAAGCCGGGATCACCCCTCCACTTT. It encodes CASSHLQKPGSPLHF.

The gene calls are TRBV9 and TRBJ1-5; D not certain. CDR1 is SGDLS and CDR2 is YYNGEE in the germline V gene. The CDR3 is made up of 13 amino acids. V lost 0 bases to trimming and J lost 7 bases, with 8 bases between them. The CDR3 spells CASSVDSSQPQHF. CDR3 in DNA: TGTGCCAGCAGCGTAGACAGTAGCCAGCCCCAGCATTTT.

The chain has TRBV28 and TRBJ2-2, with D maybe TRBD1 (6 bases). This CDR3 contains 15 residues. Germline V gene lookup returns CDR1 MDHEN and CDR2 SYDVKM. The V and J ends lost 7 bases and 6 bases respectively, with 18 bases between them. CDR3 protein: CASTEGVGFPGELFF. As DNA, the CDR3 is TGTGCCAGCACTGAGGGGGTCGGTTTTCCCGGGGAGCTGTTTTTT.

This rearrangement joins TRBV11-2 to TRBJ2-1; D gene uncertain. Germline CDR1 SGHAT, CDR2 FQNNGV. This CDR3 is 13 amino acids long. Trimming removed 3 bases from V and 8 bases from J, with 11 bases in between. CDR3 loop: CASSLGEDHEQFF. The CDR3 DNA follows: TGTGCCAGCAGCTTGGGTGAGGACCATGAGCAGTTCTTC.

A few counts support this clonotype. The rearrangement uses TRBV5-6 and TRBJ2-4, with a tentative D call TRBD1 (6 bases). CDR1 and CDR2 from the germline V gene are SGHDT and YYEEEE. CDR3 length: 16 amino acids. Between the trimmed V and J ends, which lost 5 bases and 7 bases, there was a span of 22 bases. CDR3 region: CASSPGTAGVENIQYF. As DNA, the CDR3 is TGTGCCAGCAGTCCAGGGACGGCAGGGGTTGAGAACATTCAGTACTTC.

This clonotype was seen only a few times. V is TRBV7-2 and J is TRBJ1-5; 8 bases are a match to TRBD1. Germline-derived CDR1 and CDR2 are SGHTA and FQGNSA. This CDR3 contains 15 residues. V was clipped by 7 bases and J by 2 bases; unmatched bases: 7. CDR3 residues: CASIQQGGGNQPQHF. In nucleotides, the CDR3 is TGTGCCAGCATCCAACAGGGGGGAGGCAATCAGCCCCAGCATTTT.

The rearrangement uses TRBV29-1 and TRBJ1-2; D call uncertain. CDR3 length: 13 amino acids. Germline values: CDR1 SQVTM, CDR2 ANQGSEA. Trimming removed 0 bases at V and 2 bases at J, with 7 bases between. The CDR3 loop is CSVEDRSNYGYTF. The CDR3 DNA is TGCAGCGTTGAAGATCGCAGCAACTATGGCTACACCTTC.

The gene calls are TRBV13 and TRBJ1-6; D is uncertain. In germline, CDR1 is PRHDT, CDR2 FYEKMQ (reference sequence). There are 12 residues in the CDR3. Trimming took off 5 bases at V and 14 bases at J, with 13 bases between the two ends. CDR3 in DNA: TGTGCCAGCAGCCCCCAAAGTAACACCCTCCACTTT. Its translation is CASSPQSNTLHF. Full variable domain (remainder filled in from reference TRBV13 and TRBJ1-6): AAGVIQSPRHLIKEKRETATLKCYPIPRHDTVYWYQQGPGQDPQFLISFYEKMQSDKGSIPDRFSAQQFSDYHSELNMSSLELGDSALYFCASSPQSNTLHFGNGTRLTVT.

V usage is TRBV6-5 and J usage is TRBJ1-2; 8 positions match TRBD1. This CDR3 spans 13 amino acids. Per the germline V gene, CDR1 is MNHEY and CDR2 is SVGAGI. The junction had 4 bases not matched to a gene; V was cut back by 6 bases and J by 4 bases. The CDR3 coding sequence is TGTGCCAGCAGGCAGACAGGGGCCTATGGCTACACCTTC. The encoded protein is CASRQTGAYGYTF.

The rearrangement links TRBV5-6 to TRBJ2-1; D gene uncertain. Germline-derived CDR1 and CDR2 are SGHDT and YYEEEE. V lost 7 bases and J lost 8, with 10 bases in between. The CDR3 is 11 residues long. The chain's CDR3 is CASGNTYEQFF. CDR3 bases: TGTGCCAGCGGGAACACCTATGAGCAGTTCTTC.

There are a few counts of this clonotype. The chain carries TRBV4-2 and TRBJ2-5, with 8 bases aligning to TRBD2. The CDR3 has 14 amino acids. V lost 4 bases to trimming and J lost 3 bases; unmatched junction nucleotides: 4. Germline loops: CDR1 LGHNA, CDR2 YNFKEQ. CDR3 sequence (DNA): TGTGCCAGCAGCCTCAGCGGGGGTGAAGAGACCCAGTACTTC. Translated: CASSLSGGEETQYF.

This clonotype was seen a single time. This chain links TRBV15 with TRBJ2-4, with D unclear. The J call could be wrong; TRBJ2-5 is a better fit for the DNA end. The CDR3 is 13 residues long. Germline CDR1 LNHNV, CDR2 YYDKDF (reference sequence). In nucleotides, the CDR3 is TGTGCCACCAGCTTGATAGCCGGGGAGACCCAGTACTTC. Translating gives CATSLIAGETQYF.

In regard to this clonotype: Its ends do not fully match the called genes, so a read error is possible. The gene calls are TRBV7-2 and TRBJ1-2; 9 nucleotides agree with TRBD1. CDR1 and CDR2 (germline): SGHTA, FQGNSA. The CDR3 extends over 18 amino acids. The CDR3 nucleotides are TGCGCCAGCAGGGGAGGAGTCAACCGGGACAGGGTGTTCTATGGCTACACCTTC. As protein: CASRGGVNRDRVFYGYTF.

This chain links TRBV14 with TRBJ2-1, with TRBD2 identical over 7 bases. The V gene end was trimmed by 0 bases and the J gene end by 4 bases; junction bases not matched to a gene: 24. The CDR3 is 22 amino acids. Germline values: CDR1 SGHDN, CDR2 FVKESK. The CDR3 DNA reads as TGTGCCAGCAGCCAAGATTTTGTCAGGTTGCGGGACTACCACCACCTTTACAATGAGCAGTTCTTC. Its protein product is CASSQDFVRLRDYHHLYNEQFF.

The CDR3 loop reads CATTLNNEQFF. The CDR3, as DNA: TGTGCCACGACACTCAACAATGAGCAGTTCTTC. V gene TRBV6-1 combines with J gene TRBJ2-1; D gene ambiguous. Trimming cost V 10 bases and J 5 bases, with 9 bases left between them. This CDR3 comprises 11 residues. Germline CDR1 is MNHNS and CDR2 is SASEGT.

The chain links TRBV30 to TRBJ1-2, with D unclear. The V end was cut by 0 bases, the J end by 4 bases, with 12 bases between. The CDR3 runs to 14 residues. CDR1 is GTSNPN and CDR2 is SVGIG in the germline V gene (reference sequence). CDR3 region: CAWSVQGSGYGYTF. DNA for the CDR3: TGTGCCTGGAGTGTACAAGGGAGCGGCTATGGCTACACCTTC.

V and J are TRBV21-1 and TRBJ1-2. TRBV21-1 is a pseudogene segment. This CDR3 comprises 14 residues. In DNA, the CDR3 is TGTGCCAGCAGGAACACTATGGGCCACCATGGCTACACCTTC. Encoded protein: CASRNTMGHHGYTF.

V is TRBV12-3 or TRBV12-4 and J is TRBJ2-2; 9 positions agree with TRBD1. V lost 6 bases, J lost 3 bases, and 5 bases stayed unmatched. CDR3 length equals 15 residues. The CDR3 protein is CASRDRGGYTGELFF. For the CDR3, the DNA is TGTGCCAGCAGGGACAGGGGCGGGTACACCGGGGAGCTGTTTTTT.